Listed below are T cell receptor beta chains from one sample, sequenced in a study of shared clonotypes between healthy human individuals. Repertoires were generated with immunoSEQ multiplex PCR, while TCRdb's copy carries only in-frame clones and drops some. The table includes millions of clones, approximately 93% detected once. Input material: naive CD4+ T cells from PBMCs. The receptors here all came from a man aged 18 to 30 in good health. Some clones in this sample may be carry-over from other donors' samples. Each CDR3 is given with its conserved first and last residue. A D gene is named only where the DNA matches it firmly. Part of the rows lack a size; the others show once, few, many or a class for expanded clones.

>.|.|TRBV18|TRBJ2-3
TGTGCCAGCTCACCCACCCCTCCGCGCGGAGGCACAGATACGCAGTATTTT
CASSPTPPRGGTDTQYF
>TRBD2|.|TRBV7-9|TRBJ2-3
TGTGCCAGCACCCTCTCGGGCAGAGCGGGAGTTATAGATACGCAGTATTTT
CASTLSGRAGVIDTQYF
>.|.|TRBV27|TRBJ2-1
TGTGCCAGCAGGAATATCGGGGCTGTAAGGGAGAGCTCCTACAATGAGCAGTTCTTC
CASRNIGAVRESSYNEQFF
>TRBD1|.|TRBV5-1|TRBJ1-5
TGCGCCAGCAGTCTCACAGGGGGAGAGGAGACCCAGCATTTT
CASSLTGGEETQHF
>.|few|TRBV10-3|TRBJ2-7
TGTGCCATCAGTGAAGGCAGCTACGAGCAGTACTTC
CAISEGSYEQYF
>.|.|TRBV20-1|TRBJ2-1
TGCAGTCCTCGGGGCAATGAGCAGTTCTTC
CSPRGNEQFF
>TRBD2|.|TRBV7-4|TRBJ2-7
TGTGCCAGCAGCTTAGACCTTTCCCCTAGCGGGAAAACGTACGAGCAGTACTTC
CASSLDLSPSGKTYEQYF
>.|.|TRBV5-5|TRBJ2-5
TGTGCCAGCAGCTTGGTCCAGCCCAAAGAGACCCAGTACTTC
CASSLVQPKETQYF
>.|.|TRBV27|TRBJ2-7
TGTGCCAGCAGAGTTAAAACAGCGTCCTACGAGCAGTACTTC
CASRVKTASYEQYF
>.|.|TRBV2|TRBJ1-3
TGTGCCAGCAGTGAGGTCAGGGTTGGAAACACCATATATTTT
CASSEVRVGNTIYF
>.|once|TRBV5-1|TRBJ2-3
TGCGCCAGCAGCACCCCGGGACTAGATACGCAGTATTTT
CASSTPGLDTQYF
>TRBD2|.|TRBV7-2|TRBJ2-1
TGTGCCAGCAGCACCCGGAGGAGAGGGCTAGCGGACTACAATGAGCAGTTCTTC
CASSTRRRGLADYNEQFF
>.|.|TRBV9|TRBJ2-5
TGTGCCAGCAGCCAAGGGTCCCAAGAGACCCAGTACTTC
CASSQGSQETQYF
>TRBD2|.|TRBV27|TRBJ2-3
TGTGCCAGCAGAATGCTCGGGACTAGCGGGAGGGTAAGCACAGATACGCAGTATTTT
CASRMLGTSGRVSTDTQYF
>.|few|TRBV6-5|TRBJ1-2
TGTGCCAGCATTTCCCCGGCGGGGGGTCACTATGGCTACACCTTC
CASISPAGGHYGYTF
>.|.|TRBV28|TRBJ1-3
TGTGCCAGCAGCTTAGGACAGACGTCCCTTCTTCTCTCTGGAAACACCATATATTTT
CASSLGQTSLLLSGNTIYF
>.|.|TRBV7-9|TRBJ2-7
TGTGCCAGCAGCCCGATCGGAGGGGCAACCTACGAGCAGTACTTC
CASSPIGGATYEQYF
>.|.|TRBV30|TRBJ1-1
TGTGCCTGGAGCCTGAACACTGAAGCTTTCTTT
CAWSLNTEAFF
>TRBD1|.|TRBV6-5|TRBJ1-2
TGTGCCAGCAGCCTGGACAGGGGAAGTCGTGGCTACACCTTC
CASSLDRGSRGYTF
>.|.|TRBV7-9|TRBJ2-3
TGTGCCAGCAGCTTAGATTTTTCGAATCATCCAGATACGCAGTATTTT
CASSLDFSNHPDTQYF